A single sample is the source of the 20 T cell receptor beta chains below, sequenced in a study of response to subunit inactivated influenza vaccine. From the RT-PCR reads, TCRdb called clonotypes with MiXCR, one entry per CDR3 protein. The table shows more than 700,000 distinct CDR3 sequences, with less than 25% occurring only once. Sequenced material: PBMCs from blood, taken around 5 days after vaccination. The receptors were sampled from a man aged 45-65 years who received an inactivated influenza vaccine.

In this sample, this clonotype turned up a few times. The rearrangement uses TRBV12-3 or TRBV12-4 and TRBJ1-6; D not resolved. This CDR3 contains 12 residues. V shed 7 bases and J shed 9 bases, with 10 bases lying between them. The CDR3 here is CASNYPGSPLHF. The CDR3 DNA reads TGTGCCAGCAATTACCCCGGTTCACCCCTCCACTTT.

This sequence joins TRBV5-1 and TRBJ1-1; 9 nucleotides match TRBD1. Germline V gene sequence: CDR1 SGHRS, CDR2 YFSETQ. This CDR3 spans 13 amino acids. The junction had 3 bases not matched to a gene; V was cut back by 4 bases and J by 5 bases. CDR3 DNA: TGCGCCAGCAGCAACGGACAGGGGACTGAAGCTTTCTTT. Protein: CASSNGQGTEAFF.

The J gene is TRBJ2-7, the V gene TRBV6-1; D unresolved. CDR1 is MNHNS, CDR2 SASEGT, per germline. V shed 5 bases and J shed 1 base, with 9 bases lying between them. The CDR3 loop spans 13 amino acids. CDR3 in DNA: TGTGCCAGCAGTACCTCTTCTTCCTACGAGCAGTACTTC. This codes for CASSTSSSYEQYF.

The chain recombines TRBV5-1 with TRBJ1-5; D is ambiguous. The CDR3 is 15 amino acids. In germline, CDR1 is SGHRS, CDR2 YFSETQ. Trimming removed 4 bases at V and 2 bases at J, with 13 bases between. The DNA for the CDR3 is TGCGCCAGCAGCGACGGTCCCGGGGGCAATCAGCCCCAGCATTTT. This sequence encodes CASSDGPGGNQPQHF.

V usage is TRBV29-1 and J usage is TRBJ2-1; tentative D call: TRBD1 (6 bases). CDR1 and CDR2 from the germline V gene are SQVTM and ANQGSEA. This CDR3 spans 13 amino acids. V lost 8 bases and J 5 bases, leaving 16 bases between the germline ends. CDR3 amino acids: CSSGAQGNNEQFF. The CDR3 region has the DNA TGCAGCTCTGGGGCTCAGGGGAACAATGAGCAGTTCTTC.

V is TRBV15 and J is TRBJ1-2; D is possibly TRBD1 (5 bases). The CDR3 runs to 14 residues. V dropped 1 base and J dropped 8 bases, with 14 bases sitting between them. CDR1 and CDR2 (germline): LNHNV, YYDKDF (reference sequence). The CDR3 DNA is TGTGCCACCAGCAGAGGGGCAGGGAGTTACGGCTACACCTTC. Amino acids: CATSRGAGSYGYTF.

CDR3 in amino acids: CASSLRGTGYPYEQYF. CDR3 nucleotides: TGTGCCAGCAGTTTAAGAGGGACCGGTTATCCGTACGAGCAGTACTTC. The V call is TRBV27, the J call TRBJ2-7; D tentatively reads TRBD1 or TRBD2 (5 bases each). CDR1 and CDR2 from the germline V gene are MNHEY and SMNVEV (reference sequence). The CDR3 spans 16 residues. Trimming removed 2 bases at V and 4 bases at J, with 18 bases between.

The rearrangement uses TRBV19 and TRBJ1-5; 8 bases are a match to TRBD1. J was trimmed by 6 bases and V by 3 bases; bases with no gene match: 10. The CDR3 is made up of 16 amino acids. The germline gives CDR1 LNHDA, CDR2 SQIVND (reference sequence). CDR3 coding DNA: TGTGCCAGTAGTATCTCCGGACAGGGACAAGGTCAGCCCCAGCATTTT. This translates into CASSISGQGQGQPQHF.

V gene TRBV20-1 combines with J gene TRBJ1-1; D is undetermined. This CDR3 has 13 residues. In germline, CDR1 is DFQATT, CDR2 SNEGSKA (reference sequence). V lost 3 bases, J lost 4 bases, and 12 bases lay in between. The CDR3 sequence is CSASLQVSTEAFF. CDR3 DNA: TGCAGTGCTAGCCTACAAGTAAGCACTGAAGCTTTCTTT.

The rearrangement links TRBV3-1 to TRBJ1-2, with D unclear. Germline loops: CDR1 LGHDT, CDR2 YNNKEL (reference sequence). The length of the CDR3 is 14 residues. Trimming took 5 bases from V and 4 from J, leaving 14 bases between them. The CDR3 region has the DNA TGTGCCAGCAGCGACCGTGAGGCTTCCTATGGCTACACCTTC. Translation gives CASSDREASYGYTF.

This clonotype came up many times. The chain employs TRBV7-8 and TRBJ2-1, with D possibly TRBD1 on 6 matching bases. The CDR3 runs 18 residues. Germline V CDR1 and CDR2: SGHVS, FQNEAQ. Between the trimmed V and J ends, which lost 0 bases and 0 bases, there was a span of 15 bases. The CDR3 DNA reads TGTGCCAGCAGCTTAGCGGGTCTCGGACAGAGCTCCTACAATGAGCAGTTCTTC. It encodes CASSLAGLGQSSYNEQFF.

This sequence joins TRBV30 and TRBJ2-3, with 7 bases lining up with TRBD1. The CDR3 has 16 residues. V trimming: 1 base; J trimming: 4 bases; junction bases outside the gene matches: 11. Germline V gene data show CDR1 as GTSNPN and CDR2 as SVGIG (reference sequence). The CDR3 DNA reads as TGTGCCTGGAGTGGAACCGGGACAGAGGCACCAGATACGCAGTATTTT. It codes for CAWSGTGTEAPDTQYF.

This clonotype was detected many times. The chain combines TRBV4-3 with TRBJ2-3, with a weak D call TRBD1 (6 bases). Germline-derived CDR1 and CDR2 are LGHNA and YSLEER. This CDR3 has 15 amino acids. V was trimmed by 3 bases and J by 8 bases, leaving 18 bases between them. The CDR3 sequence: CASSHTSRDTSTQYF. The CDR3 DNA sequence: TGCGCCAGCAGCCACACTTCTCGGGACACCAGTACGCAGTATTTT.

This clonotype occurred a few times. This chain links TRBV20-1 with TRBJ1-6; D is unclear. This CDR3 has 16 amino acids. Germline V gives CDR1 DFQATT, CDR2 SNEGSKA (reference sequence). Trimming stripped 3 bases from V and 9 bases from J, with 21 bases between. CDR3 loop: CSASTGSLTPISPLHF. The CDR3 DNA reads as TGCAGTGCTAGTACCGGGAGTCTAACACCTATTTCACCCCTCCACTTT.

CDR3 residues: CASSPRGGSGWNIQYF. CDR3 nucleotide sequence: TGTGCCAGCAGCCCGCGGGGAGGCAGCGGGTGGAACATTCAGTACTTC. The J gene is TRBJ2-4, the V gene TRBV7-9, with D perhaps TRBD2 (6 bases). The CDR3 extends over 16 amino acids. The V end was cut by 5 bases, the J end by 7 bases, with 21 bases between. Germline V gives CDR1 SEHNR, CDR2 FQNEAQ (reference sequence).

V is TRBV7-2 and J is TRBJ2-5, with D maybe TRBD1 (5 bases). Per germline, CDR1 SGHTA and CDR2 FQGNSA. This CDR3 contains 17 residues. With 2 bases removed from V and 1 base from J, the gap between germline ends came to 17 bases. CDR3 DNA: TGTGCCAGCAGCTTATGGCCTGAGGACAACCTCCAAGAGACCCAGTACTTC. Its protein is CASSLWPEDNLQETQYF.

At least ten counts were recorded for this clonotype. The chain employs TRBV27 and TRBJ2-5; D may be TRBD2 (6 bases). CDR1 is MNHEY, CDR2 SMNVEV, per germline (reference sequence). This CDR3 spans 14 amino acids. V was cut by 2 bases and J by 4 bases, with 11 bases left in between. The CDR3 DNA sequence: TGTGCCAGCAGTTTAATGGGGGGTGGAGAGACCCAGTACTTC. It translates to CASSLMGGGETQYF.

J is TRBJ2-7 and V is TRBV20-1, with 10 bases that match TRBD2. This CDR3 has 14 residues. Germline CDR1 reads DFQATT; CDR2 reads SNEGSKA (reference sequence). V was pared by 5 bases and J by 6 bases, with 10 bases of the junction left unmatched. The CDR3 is CSAEVVWTSGEQYF. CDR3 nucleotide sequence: TGCAGTGCTGAAGTGGTCTGGACTAGCGGCGAGCAGTACTTC.

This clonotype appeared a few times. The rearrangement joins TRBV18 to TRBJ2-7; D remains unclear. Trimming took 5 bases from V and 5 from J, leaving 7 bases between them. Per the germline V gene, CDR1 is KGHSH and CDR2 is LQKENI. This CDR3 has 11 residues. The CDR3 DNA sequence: TGTGCCAGCTCAAAGAGTAACGAGCAGTACTTC. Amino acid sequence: CASSKSNEQYF.

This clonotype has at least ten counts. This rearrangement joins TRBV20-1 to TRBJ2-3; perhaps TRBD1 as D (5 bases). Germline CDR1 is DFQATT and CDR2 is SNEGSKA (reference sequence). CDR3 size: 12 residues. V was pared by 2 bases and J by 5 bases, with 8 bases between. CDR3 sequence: CSARRGQDTQYF. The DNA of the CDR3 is TGCAGTGCTAGAAGGGGCCAAGATACGCAGTATTTT.